The T cell receptor beta chain described here comes from a study of CD8 T cells in Susac syndrome. Study details: Treatment at blood withdrawal was none, corticosteroids, or intravenous immunoglobulin alone in Susac syndrome patients.

General study points: None of the CD4+ T cell repertoires in Susac syndrome showed clonal expansion.

A note on this clonotype: What it binds is unknown.

CDR3 size: 13 residues. J lost 5 bases, V lost 8 bases, and 4 bases had no gene match. Germline V gene sequence: CDR1 DFQATT, CDR2 SNEGSKA (reference sequence). Reverse transcription of about 0.5 to 1 ug RNA was carried out with random hexamers. Amplification of TCR beta CDR3 was carried out by immunoSEQ multiplex PCR, which covered 54 Vbeta and 13 Jbeta segments. TCRdb re-analysed the immunoSEQ multiplex PCR reads in MiXCR, keeping a single row per CDR3 protein. In the table there are about 180,000 distinct CDR3 sequences, roughly 94% of which are singletons. The clonotype originates from a human donor with Susac syndrome. Material: CD4+ T cells from PBMCs. V gene TRBV20-1 combines with J gene TRBJ2-1; 12 nucleotides line up with TRBD2. In DNA, the CDR3 is TGCAGTCCAGGACTAGCGGGGAACAATGAGCAGTTCTTC. Translating it yields CSPGLAGNNEQFF.